The 5 T cell receptor beta chains below come from one sample, sequenced in a study of blood T cell repertoires in COVID-19. The table came from immunoSEQ multiplex PCR; TCRdb's copy has only in-frame clones and leaves some out. In the table there are 150,000 to 200,000 clones, around nine tenths of which are singletons. The sample comprised peripheral blood. The receptors originated from a man in his sixties or seventies with acute or convalescent COVID-19.

The rearrangement joins TRBV6-5 to TRBJ2-7, with D tentatively TRBD2 (6 bases). Between the trimmed V and J ends, which lost 8 bases and 4 bases, there was a span of 9 bases. Germline V gene lookup returns CDR1 MNHEY and CDR2 SVGAGI. The CDR3 spans 11 residues. The DNA of the CDR3 is TGTGCCAGCGGGGGGTTTTACGAGCAGTACTTC. Its protein is CASGGFYEQYF.

The chain couples TRBV2 to TRBJ2-5; TRBD1 matches at 8 bases. The CDR3 covers 14 residues. Germline CDR1 reads SNHLY; CDR2 reads FYNNEI. V was clipped by 7 bases and J by 3 bases; unmatched bases: 7. DNA of the CDR3: TGTGCCAGCACCAACACGGACAGGGAAGAGACCCAGTACTTC. It specifies CASTNTDREETQYF.

The rearrangement links TRBV4-3 to TRBJ2-6, with D hard to call. Trimming pared 0 bases from V and 0 bases from J, leaving 9 bases between. The CDR3 extends over 17 amino acids. Germline CDR1 and CDR2: LGHNA and YSLEER. Here the CDR3 reads CASSQEALPSGANVLTF. As DNA, the CDR3 is TGCGCCAGCAGCCAAGAGGCCCTGCCCTCTGGGGCCAACGTCCTGACTTTC.

This chain joins TRBV20-1 and TRBJ2-3; TRBD1 is a possible D gene (6 bases). CDR3 length: 14 amino acids. V was clipped by 3 bases and J by 1 base, with 11 bases between them. In germline, CDR1 is DFQATT, CDR2 SNEGSKA (reference sequence). The CDR3 here is CSASAGVGTDTQYF. CDR3 sequence (DNA): TGCAGTGCTAGTGCAGGGGTCGGCACAGATACGCAGTATTTT.

The chain is built from TRBV27 and TRBJ1-5; D possibly corresponds to TRBD1 (6 bases). V lost 6 bases, J lost 4 bases, and 16 bases lay in between. CDR3 length equals 15 residues. The germline CDR1 and CDR2 sequences are MNHEY and SMNVEV (reference sequence). The CDR3 here is CASRPRGGGNQPQHF. CDR3 in DNA: TGTGCCAGCAGACCGAGAGGGGGGGGAAATCAGCCCCAGCATTTT.